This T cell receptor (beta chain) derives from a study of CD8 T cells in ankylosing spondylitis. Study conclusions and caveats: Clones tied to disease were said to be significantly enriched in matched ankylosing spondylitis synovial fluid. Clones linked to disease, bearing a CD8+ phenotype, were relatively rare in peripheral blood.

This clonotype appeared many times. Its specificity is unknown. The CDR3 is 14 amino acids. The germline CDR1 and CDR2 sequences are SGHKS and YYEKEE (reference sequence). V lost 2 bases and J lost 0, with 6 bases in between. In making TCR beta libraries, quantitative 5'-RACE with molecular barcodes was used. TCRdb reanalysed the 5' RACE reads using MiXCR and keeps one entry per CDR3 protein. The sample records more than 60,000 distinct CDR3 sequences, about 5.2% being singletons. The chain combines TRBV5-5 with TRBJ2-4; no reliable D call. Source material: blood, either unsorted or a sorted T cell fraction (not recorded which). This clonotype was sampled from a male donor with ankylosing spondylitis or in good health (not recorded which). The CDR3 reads CASSLQLAKNIQYF. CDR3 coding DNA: TGTGCCAGCAGCTTACAGCTAGCCAAAAACATTCAGTACTTC.